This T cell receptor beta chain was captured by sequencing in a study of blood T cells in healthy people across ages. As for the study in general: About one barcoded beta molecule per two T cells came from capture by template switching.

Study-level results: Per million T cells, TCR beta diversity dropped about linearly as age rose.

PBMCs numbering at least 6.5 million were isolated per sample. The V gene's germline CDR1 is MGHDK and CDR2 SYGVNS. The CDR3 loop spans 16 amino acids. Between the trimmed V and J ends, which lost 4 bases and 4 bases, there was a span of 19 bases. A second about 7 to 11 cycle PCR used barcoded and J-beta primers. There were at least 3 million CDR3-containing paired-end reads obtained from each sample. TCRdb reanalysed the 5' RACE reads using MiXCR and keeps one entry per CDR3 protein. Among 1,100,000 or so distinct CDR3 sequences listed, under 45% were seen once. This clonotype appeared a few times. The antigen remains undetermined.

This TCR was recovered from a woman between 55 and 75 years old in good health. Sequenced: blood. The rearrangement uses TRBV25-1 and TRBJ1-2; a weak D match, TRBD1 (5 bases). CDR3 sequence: CASSGGRETHPYGYTF. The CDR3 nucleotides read TGTGCCAGCAGTGGGGGCCGGGAGACACACCCCTATGGCTACACCTTC.